The count of the clone carrying this T cell receptor beta chain is one. Its antigen is not identified. This entry belongs to a study of radiotherapy plus CTLA-4 blockade in lung cancer. Whole-study context: Objective response was observed in about 19% of patients, and disease control in 31%.

Focal radiation was given together with CTLA-4 blockade (ipilimumab) to patients with chemo-refractory metastatic non-small-cell lung cancer. Germline CDR1 is SEHNR and CDR2 is FQNEAQ (reference sequence). Trimming took off 7 bases at V and 0 bases at J, with 9 bases between the two ends. CDR3 length equals 13 residues. Regarding the study as a whole: In blood, early T cell clone dynamics reportedly predicted response best, together with interferon-beta.

Clones were sequenced by immunoSEQ multiplex PCR, and TCRdb holds only the in-frame ones, with some missing. The data contain 45,000 to 55,000 clones, roughly 84% of them singletons. This sequence joins TRBV7-9 and TRBJ1-1; D uncertain. The sequencing here drew on peripheral blood, taken from a patient treated with radiotherapy plus ipilimumab. This TCR was recovered from a human donor with non-small cell lung cancer whose response to radiotherapy plus ipilimumab could not be evaluated. As DNA, the CDR3 is TGTGCCAGCATCCGGGAGATGAACACTGAAGCTTTCTTT. Translation: CASIREMNTEAFF.